Shown below are 18 T cell receptor beta chains from a single sample sequenced in a study of T cell responses to AZD1222 COVID-19 vaccine. Clones were read by immunoSEQ multiplex PCR, and TCRdb kept only the in-frame ones, dropping some. Of 190,000 or so clones listed, roughly 90% are singletons. This sample comprised peripheral blood, obtained 28 days after the second AZD1222 dose. The source is an adult who received the AZD1222 COVID-19 vaccine.

The rearrangement links TRBV6-6 to TRBJ1-2; D is perhaps TRBD1 (5 bases). V was pared by 6 bases and J by 2 bases, with 10 bases between. Germline CDR1 and CDR2: MNHNY and SVGAGI (reference sequence). This CDR3 comprises 13 residues. The CDR3 DNA reads TGTGCCAGCAGCCTAACAGGAAACTATGGCTACACCTTC. Its protein product is CASSLTGNYGYTF.

V is TRBV29-1 and J is TRBJ2-7; 11 nucleotides match TRBD2. This CDR3 spans 15 amino acids. Trimming removed 7 bases from V and 4 bases from J; junction bases left unmatched: 12. Germline values: CDR1 SQVTM, CDR2 ANQGSEA. CDR3 nucleotides: TGCAGCGCATCCCGGCTAGCGGGAGGAGGTTACGAGCAGTACTTC. It codes for CSASRLAGGGYEQYF.

J is TRBJ2-7 and V is TRBV6-1; no clear D gene. The CDR3 loop spans 12 amino acids. The germline V gene has CDR1 MNHNS and CDR2 SASEGT. With 0 bases removed from V and 3 bases from J, the gap between germline ends came to 3 bases. CDR3 nucleotides: TGTGCCAGCAGTGAAGCAGACTACGAGCAGTACTTC. Protein sequence: CASSEADYEQYF.

The chain carries TRBV5-6 and TRBJ1-3, with 9 bases matching TRBD1. The CDR3 length is 15 residues. Germline V gives CDR1 SGHDT, CDR2 YYEEEE. V shed 4 bases and J 4 bases; nucleotides not matched to a gene: 6. The CDR3 protein is CASSRRTGEGNTIYF. The CDR3 DNA is TGTGCCAGCAGCCGACGGACAGGGGAAGGAAACACCATATATTTT.

The chain recombines TRBV6-1 with TRBJ1-2; 7 bases line up with TRBD1. The ends lost 3 bases at V and 4 bases at J; junction bases unmatched: 8. Germline V CDR1 and CDR2: MNHNS, SASEGT. This CDR3 comprises 15 residues. CDR3 in DNA: TGTGCCAGCAGTGACAGGGGGGCAAGGGGCTATGGCTACACCTTC. Translated: CASSDRGARGYGYTF.

The chain links TRBV9 to TRBJ1-1, with D tentatively TRBD1 (5 bases). The V end lost 3 bases, the J end lost 11 bases, and 14 bases lay between the germline ends. Looked up from germline, CDR1 is SGDLS and CDR2 is YYNGEE. CDR3 length: 12 residues. CDR3 DNA sequence: TGTGCCAGCAGCGGGTTGGAGGGGTATGCTTTCTTT. Protein sequence: CASSGLEGYAFF.

The chain carries TRBV27 and TRBJ2-3; TRBD2 matches at 8 bases. The germline CDR1 and CDR2 sequences are MNHEY and SMNVEV (reference sequence). The CDR3 length is 16 residues. CDR3 protein: CATRRVAGGSTDTQYF. The CDR3 region has the DNA TGTGCTACTCGAAGGGTGGCGGGAGGTAGCACAGATACGCAGTATTTT.

The chain is built from TRBV7-9 and TRBJ2-1, with 7 bases that match TRBD2. Germline values: CDR1 SEHNR, CDR2 FQNEAQ (reference sequence). V gave up 5 bases and J gave up 0 bases; unmatched junction bases: 7. The CDR3 length is 16 residues. Written as DNA, the CDR3 is TGTGCCAGCAGCCTAACCGGGACTAACTCCTACAATGAGCAGTTCTTC. It is translated as CASSLTGTNSYNEQFF. The full variable domain, completed using reference TRBV7-9 and TRBJ2-1, is DTGVSQNPRHKITKRGQNVTFRCDPISEHNRLYWYRQTLGQGPEFLTYFQNEAQLEKSRLLSDRFSAERPKGSFSTLEIQRTEQGDSAMYLCASSLTGTNSYNEQFFGPGTRLTVL.

This sequence joins TRBV7-8 and TRBJ2-2, with D uncertain. The V end lost 5 bases, the J end lost 3 bases, and 16 bases lay between the germline ends. Germline loops: CDR1 SGHVS, CDR2 FQNEAQ. The CDR3 sequence is 16 residues long. The DNA of the CDR3 is TGTGCCAGCAGCAATAGTAGGTGGTATGACACCGGGGAGCTGTTTTTT. Its protein is CASSNSRWYDTGELFF.

This clone was found a few times. The chain joins TRBV7-9 to TRBJ1-3; TRBD1 matches at 8 bases. The V and J ends lost 4 bases and 0 bases, in that order; junction bases with no gene match: 5. Germline CDR1 is SEHNR and CDR2 is FQNEAQ (reference sequence). The CDR3 is 16 residues long. The CDR3 here is CASSSGQGSSGNTIYF. CDR3 DNA: TGTGCCAGCAGCTCAGGACAGGGATCCTCTGGAAACACCATATATTTT.

The V call is TRBV30, the J call TRBJ2-7; 12 bases are shared with TRBD2. Germline loops: CDR1 GTSNPN, CDR2 SVGIG (reference sequence). The ends lost 1 base at V and 0 bases at J; junction bases unmatched: 4. The CDR3 loop spans 16 amino acids. This CDR3 is CAWSDPTSGGSYEQYF. The CDR3 coding sequence is TGTGCCTGGAGTGACCCGACTAGCGGGGGCTCCTACGAGCAGTACTTC.

The chain is built from TRBV5-4 and TRBJ2-1; D is perhaps TRBD1 or TRBD2 (5 bases each). CDR3 length: 16 amino acids. Looked up from germline, CDR1 is SGHNT and CDR2 is YYREEE (reference sequence). Trimming stripped 3 bases from V and 3 bases from J, with 16 bases between. CDR3 in DNA: TGTGCCAGCAGCTGGGGTGGGGGTACAATCTACAATGAGCAGTTCTTC. Its translation: CASSWGGGTIYNEQFF.

The chain couples TRBV12-3 or TRBV12-4 to TRBJ2-7; D gene unclear. V lost 2 bases and J lost 7, with 12 bases in between. This CDR3 has 13 amino acids. The CDR3: CASSLRPDIEQYF. The DNA for the CDR3 is TGTGCCAGCAGTTTAAGGCCAGATATTGAGCAGTACTTC.

The chain is built from TRBV29-1 and TRBJ1-1, with D maybe TRBD1 (5 bases). CDR1 and CDR2 (germline): SQVTM, ANQGSEA. V gave up 1 base and J gave up 1 base, with 10 bases separating them. The length of the CDR3 is 14 residues. This CDR3 reads CSVEGGRGNTEAFF. The CDR3 nucleotides read TGCAGCGTTGAAGGGGGTAGGGGGAACACTGAAGCTTTCTTT.

The CDR3 loop is CASSRLSANTEAFF. The CDR3 coding sequence is TGTGCCAGCAGTCGTCTCTCAGCGAACACTGAAGCTTTCTTT. The V call is TRBV28, the J call TRBJ1-1; no reliable D call. The germline V gene has CDR1 MDHEN and CDR2 SYDVKM. V was pared by 5 bases and J by 1 base, with 11 bases between. The CDR3 covers 14 residues.

V usage is TRBV27 and J usage is TRBJ2-1; D may be TRBD2 (6 bases). This CDR3 is 14 amino acids long. Per the germline V gene, CDR1 is MNHEY and CDR2 is SMNVEV (reference sequence). Trimming took 7 bases from V and 7 from J, leaving 17 bases between them. DNA for the CDR3: TGTGCCAGCACCTATGGATCTGGGGGGAATGAGCAGTTCTTC. Translating it yields CASTYGSGGNEQFF.

A single count supports this clone. The chain combines TRBV30 with TRBJ1-6; 8 nucleotides agree with TRBD1. The V segment lost 2 bases and the J segment 7 bases; nucleotides outside the gene matches: 7. The CDR3 has 15 amino acids. From germline, CDR1 is GTSNPN and CDR2 SVGIG (reference sequence). CDR3 in amino acids: CAWSWGTGSNSPLHF. As DNA, the CDR3 is TGTGCCTGGAGTTGGGGGACAGGATCGAATTCACCCCTCCACTTT.

This sequence joins TRBV10-3 and TRBJ1-2; 9 positions agree with TRBD1. This CDR3 has 16 amino acids. V gave up 3 bases and J gave up 4 bases; unmatched junction bases: 9. Germline V CDR1 and CDR2: ENHRY, SYGVKD. The CDR3 nucleotides read TGTGCCATCAGTGAAAGGACAGGGGAGCTCATCTATGGCTACACCTTC. Residues: CAISERTGELIYGYTF.